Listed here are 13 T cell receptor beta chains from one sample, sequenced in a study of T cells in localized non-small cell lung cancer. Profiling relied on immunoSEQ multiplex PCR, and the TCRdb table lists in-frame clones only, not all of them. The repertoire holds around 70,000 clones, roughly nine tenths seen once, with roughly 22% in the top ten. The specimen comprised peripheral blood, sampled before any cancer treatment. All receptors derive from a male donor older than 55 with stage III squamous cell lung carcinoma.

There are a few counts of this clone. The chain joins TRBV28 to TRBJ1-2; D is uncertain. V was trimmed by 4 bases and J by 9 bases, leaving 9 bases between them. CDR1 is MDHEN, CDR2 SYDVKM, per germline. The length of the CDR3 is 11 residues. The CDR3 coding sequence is TGTGCCAGCAGTTCGCAGAGTAGCTACACCTTC. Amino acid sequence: CASSSQSSYTF.

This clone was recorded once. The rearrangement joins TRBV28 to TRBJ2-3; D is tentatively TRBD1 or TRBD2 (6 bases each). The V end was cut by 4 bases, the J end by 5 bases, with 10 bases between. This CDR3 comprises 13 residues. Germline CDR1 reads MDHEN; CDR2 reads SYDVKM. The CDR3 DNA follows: TGTGCCAGCAGTTGGGGGCGGGAAGATACGCAGTATTTT. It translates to CASSWGREDTQYF.

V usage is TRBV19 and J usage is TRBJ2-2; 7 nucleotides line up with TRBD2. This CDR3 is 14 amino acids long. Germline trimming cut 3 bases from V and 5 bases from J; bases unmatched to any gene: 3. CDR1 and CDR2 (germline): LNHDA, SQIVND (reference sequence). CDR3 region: CASSMQGGTGELFF. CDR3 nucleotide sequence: TGTGCCAGTAGTATGCAGGGAGGGACCGGGGAGCTGTTTTTT.

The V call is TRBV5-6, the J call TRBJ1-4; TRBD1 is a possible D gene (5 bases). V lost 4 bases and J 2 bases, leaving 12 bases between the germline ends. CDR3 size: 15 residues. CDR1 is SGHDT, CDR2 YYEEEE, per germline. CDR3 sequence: CASSRPGRTNEKLFF. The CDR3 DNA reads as TGTGCCAGCAGCCGTCCGGGGCGGACTAATGAAAAACTGTTTTTT.

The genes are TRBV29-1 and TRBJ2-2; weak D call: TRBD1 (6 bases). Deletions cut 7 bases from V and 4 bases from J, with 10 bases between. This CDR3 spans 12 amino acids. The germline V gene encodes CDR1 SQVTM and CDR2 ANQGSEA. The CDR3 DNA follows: TGCAGCGCAAGGGGGTCCACCGGGGAGCTGTTTTTT. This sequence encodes CSARGSTGELFF.

The CDR3 sequence is CTSRRSPYEQYV. The CDR3 DNA reads as TGCACCAGCAGGAGGTCACCCTACGAGCAGTACGTC. J is TRBJ2-7 and V is TRBV1; TRBD2 is the table's D call and was not checked against the DNA. TRBV1 is shown as a pseudogene. This CDR3 has 12 residues.

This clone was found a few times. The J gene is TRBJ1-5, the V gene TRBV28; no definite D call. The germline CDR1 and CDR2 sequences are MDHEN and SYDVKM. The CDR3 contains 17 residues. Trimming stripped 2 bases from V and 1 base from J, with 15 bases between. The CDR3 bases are TGTGCCAGCAGTTTAACCCGGGAGAGGAGAAGCAATCAGCCCCAGCATTTT. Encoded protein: CASSLTRERRSNQPQHF. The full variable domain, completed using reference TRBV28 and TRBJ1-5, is DVKVTQSSRYLVKRTGEKVFLECVQDMDHENMFWYRQDPGLGLRLIYFSYDVKMKEKGDIPEGYSVSREKKERFSLILESASTNQTSMYLCASSLTRERRSNQPQHFGDGTRLSIL.

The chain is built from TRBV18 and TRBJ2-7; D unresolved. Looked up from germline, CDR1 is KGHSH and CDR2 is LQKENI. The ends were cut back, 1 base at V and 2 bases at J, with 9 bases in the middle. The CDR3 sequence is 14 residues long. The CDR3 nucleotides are TGTGCCAGCTCACCACGGGCAGCTCCCTACGAGCAGTACTTC. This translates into CASSPRAAPYEQYF.

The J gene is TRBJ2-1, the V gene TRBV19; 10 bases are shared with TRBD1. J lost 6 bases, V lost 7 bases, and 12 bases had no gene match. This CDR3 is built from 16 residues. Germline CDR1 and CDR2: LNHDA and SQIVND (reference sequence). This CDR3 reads CASKVFGDRGFNEQFF. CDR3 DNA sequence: TGTGCCAGTAAGGTCTTCGGGGACAGGGGCTTCAATGAGCAGTTCTTC.

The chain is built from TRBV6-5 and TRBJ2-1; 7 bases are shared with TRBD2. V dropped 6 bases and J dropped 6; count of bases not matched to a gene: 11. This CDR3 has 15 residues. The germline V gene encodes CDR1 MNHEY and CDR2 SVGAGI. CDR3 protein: CASRLGLGRSNEQFF. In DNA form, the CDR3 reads TGTGCCAGCAGGCTTGGACTAGGACGATCCAATGAGCAGTTCTTC.

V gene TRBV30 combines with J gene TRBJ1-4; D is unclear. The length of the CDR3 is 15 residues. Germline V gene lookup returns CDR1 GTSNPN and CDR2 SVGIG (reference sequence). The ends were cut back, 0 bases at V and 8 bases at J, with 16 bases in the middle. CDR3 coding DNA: TGTGCCTGGAGTGTACAACGGGGATATAACGAAAAACTGTTTTTT. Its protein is CAWSVQRGYNEKLFF.

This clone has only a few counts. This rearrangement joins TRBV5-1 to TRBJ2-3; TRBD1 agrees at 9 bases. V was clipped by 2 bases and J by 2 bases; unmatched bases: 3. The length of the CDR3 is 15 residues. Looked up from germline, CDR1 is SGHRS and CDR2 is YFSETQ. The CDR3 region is CASSLQGANTDTQYF. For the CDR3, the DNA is TGCGCCAGCAGCTTACAGGGGGCGAACACAGATACGCAGTATTTT.

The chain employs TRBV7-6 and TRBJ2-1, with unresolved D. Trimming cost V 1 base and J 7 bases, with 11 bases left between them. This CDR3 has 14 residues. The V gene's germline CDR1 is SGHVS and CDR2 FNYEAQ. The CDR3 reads CASSLEHPANEQFF. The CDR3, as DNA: TGTGCCAGCAGCTTAGAGCACCCAGCGAATGAGCAGTTCTTC.